The T cell receptor beta chain described here comes from a study of T cells in tuberculosis. This CDR3 contains 16 residues. Germline V gene data show CDR1 as SGHKS and CDR2 as YYEKEE (reference sequence). Deletions cut 4 bases from V and 0 bases from J, with 14 bases between. The data were produced by immunoSEQ multiplex PCR, yet TCRdb's version contains in-frame clones alone and is incomplete. The table has tens of thousands of clones, roughly 93% seen once. Tuberculin skin test and IGRA determined adolescents' latent tuberculosis status at entry. Unsorted cryopreserved PBMC were sequenced, averaging approximately 100,000 T cells per clinical donor.

This sequence originates from a donor aged 10 to 29 with latent tuberculosis or without tuberculosis infection. Sequencing used PBMCs. The J gene is TRBJ2-4, the V gene TRBV5-5, with a weak D call TRBD1 (6 bases). The CDR3 spells CASSTTGLLAKNIQYF. CDR3 nucleotides: TGTGCCAGCAGCACAACAGGGCTGCTAGCCAAAAACATTCAGTACTTC.